This T cell receptor (beta chain) derives from a study of identical twins. TCRdb fed the 5' RACE reads into MiXCR, producing one record per CDR3 protein. The sample shows roughly 480,000 distinct CDR3 sequences, 20% to 25% of them seen only once. This CDR3 has 15 residues. Germline CDR1 and CDR2: KGHDR and SFDVKD. V lost 3 bases and J lost 1, with 6 bases in between. These data were also reused for a study on T cells expressing NK-cell markers. That investigation notes: From sorted CD3+CD56+NKG2C+, CD3+CD56+NKG2C- and CD3+CD56-NKG2C+ T cells came the TCR beta repertoires. Seven HCMV-seropositive donors and one seronegative donor made up the eight sequenced donors.

The chain links TRBV24-1 to TRBJ2-6; D is ambiguous. The sequencing input was CD4+ T cells sorted from blood. This TCR derives from a woman aged 18-29 years in good health. This chain's CDR3 is CATSDPSSGANVLTF. The CDR3 DNA is TGTGCCACCAGTGATCCCAGTTCTGGGGCCAACGTCCTGACTTTC.